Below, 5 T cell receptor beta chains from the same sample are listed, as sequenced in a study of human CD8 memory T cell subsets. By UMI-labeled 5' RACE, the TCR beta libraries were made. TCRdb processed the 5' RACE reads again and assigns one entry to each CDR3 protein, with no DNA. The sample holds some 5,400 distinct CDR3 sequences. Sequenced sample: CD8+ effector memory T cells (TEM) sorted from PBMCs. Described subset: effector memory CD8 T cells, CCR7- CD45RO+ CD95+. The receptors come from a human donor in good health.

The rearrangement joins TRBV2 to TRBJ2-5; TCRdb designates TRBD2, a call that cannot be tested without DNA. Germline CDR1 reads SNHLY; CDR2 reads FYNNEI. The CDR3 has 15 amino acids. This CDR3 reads CASSESSGGAETQYF.

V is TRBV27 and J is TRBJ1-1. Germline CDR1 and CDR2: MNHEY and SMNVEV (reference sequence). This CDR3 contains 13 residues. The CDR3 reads CASSLGGFTEAFF.

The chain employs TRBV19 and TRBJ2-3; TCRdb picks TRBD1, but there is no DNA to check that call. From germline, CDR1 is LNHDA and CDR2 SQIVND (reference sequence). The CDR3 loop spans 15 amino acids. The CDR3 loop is CASSSDRASTDTQYF.

CDR3 loop: CASSPEQGGEAFF. The chain employs TRBV9 and TRBJ1-1; as DNA is missing, the TRBD1 call by TCRdb cannot be tested. This CDR3 is built from 13 residues. From germline, CDR1 is SGDLS and CDR2 YYNGEE. Variable domain in full (rest from reference TRBV9 and TRBJ1-1): DSGVTQTPKHLITATGQRVTLRCSPRSGDLSVYWYQQSLDQGLQFLIQYYNGEERAKGNILERFSAQQFPDLHSELNLSSLELGDSALYFCASSPEQGGEAFFGQGTRLTVV.

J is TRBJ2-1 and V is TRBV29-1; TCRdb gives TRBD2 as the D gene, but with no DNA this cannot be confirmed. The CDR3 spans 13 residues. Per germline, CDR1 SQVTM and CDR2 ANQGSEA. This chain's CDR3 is CSSGLAGVGEQFF.